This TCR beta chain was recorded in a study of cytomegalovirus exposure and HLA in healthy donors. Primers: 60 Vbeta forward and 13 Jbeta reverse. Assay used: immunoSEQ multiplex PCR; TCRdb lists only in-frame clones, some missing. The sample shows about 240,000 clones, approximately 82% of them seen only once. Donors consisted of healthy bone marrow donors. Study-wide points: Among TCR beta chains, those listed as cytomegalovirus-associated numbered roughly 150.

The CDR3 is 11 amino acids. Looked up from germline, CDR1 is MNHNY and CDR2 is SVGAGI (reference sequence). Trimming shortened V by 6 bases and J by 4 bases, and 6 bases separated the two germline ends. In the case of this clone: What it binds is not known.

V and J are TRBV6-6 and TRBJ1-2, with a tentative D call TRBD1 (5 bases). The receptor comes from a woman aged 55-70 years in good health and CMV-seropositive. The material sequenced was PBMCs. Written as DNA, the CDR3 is TGTGCCAGCAGCGACAGCTATGGCTACACCTTC. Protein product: CASSDSYGYTF.